The clone carrying this TCR beta chain was seen more than once but under ten times. The target antigen is unknown. Researchers took RNA transcripts and amplified the TCR beta CDR3 regions from them. When the TCR CDR3 underwent first-round RT-PCR, the HTBI primer set was used. TCRdb re-derived calls from the multiplex PCR reads in MiXCR, one entry per CDR3 protein. The sample comprises hundreds of thousands of distinct CDR3 sequences, about a sixth of which are singletons, and 7.5% to 9% rests with the top ten. V was clipped by 4 bases and J by 14 bases, with 18 bases between them. In germline, CDR1 is MNHEY, CDR2 SMNVEV (reference sequence). The CDR3 is made up of 14 amino acids. Researchers defined stable Graves' hyperthyroidism as no ophthalmopathy progression within 18 months. Patients having uncontrolled infection, another autoimmune disease, pregnancy or lactation were not included. This sample is part of a study of T cells in Graves' hyperthyroidism and ophthalmopathy. Overall study: Peripheral blood was obtained at initial diagnosis, preceding any treatment.

The study, taken as a whole, reports: Researchers found most expanded thyroid clonotypes above 0.001 in blood as well.

Sequencing was carried out using blood. This TCR was sampled from a woman under 30 with Graves' hyperthyroidism. The chain joins TRBV27 to TRBJ1-6; TRBD1 is a possible D gene (5 bases). DNA for the CDR3: TGTGCCAGCAGTTCGGGGGGGGAAGTCTTGGCCCTCCACTTT. Translating it yields CASSSGGEVLALHF.